This T cell receptor beta chain was recorded in a study of metastatic and nonmetastatic thyroid tumors. At the level of the study: Patients with malignant and benign thyroid disease provided blood and tumor or nodule tissue, whose repertoires were compared.

Original processing notes: A papillary thyroid cancer distant-metastasis classifier was built from CDR3 differences across clinicopathological groups. From the PCR reads, TCRdb re-called clones with MiXCR. Clone size and V and J calls follow TCRdb, not the original study. The top ten hold roughly two fifths of the sample, which has 25,000 to 35,000 clones, 20% to 25% seen once. The CDR3 contains 15 residues. Germline assignment: CDR1 GTSNPN and CDR2 SVGIG (reference sequence). V lost 3 bases to trimming and J lost 3 bases, with 18 bases between them. Nobody among the patients had been given any treatment before thyroid surgery. As for this clone: Its antigen is undetermined.

Whole-study findings and limits: In blood and tumor, TCR beta diversity was reportedly significantly higher in malignant thyroid tumors than in benign nodules.

The V and J genes are TRBV30 and TRBJ2-7; possibly TRBD1 or TRBD2 for D (6 bases each). The sequence was collected from a female donor with papillary thyroid cancer or a benign thyroid nodule (not recorded which). Some clones in this sample may be carry-over from other donors' samples. The sequencing sample was made of blood. CDR3 amino acids: CAWRFGGLRDYEQYF. In DNA form, the CDR3 reads TGTGCCTGGAGGTTTGGGGGGCTCCGGGACTACGAGCAGTACTTC.